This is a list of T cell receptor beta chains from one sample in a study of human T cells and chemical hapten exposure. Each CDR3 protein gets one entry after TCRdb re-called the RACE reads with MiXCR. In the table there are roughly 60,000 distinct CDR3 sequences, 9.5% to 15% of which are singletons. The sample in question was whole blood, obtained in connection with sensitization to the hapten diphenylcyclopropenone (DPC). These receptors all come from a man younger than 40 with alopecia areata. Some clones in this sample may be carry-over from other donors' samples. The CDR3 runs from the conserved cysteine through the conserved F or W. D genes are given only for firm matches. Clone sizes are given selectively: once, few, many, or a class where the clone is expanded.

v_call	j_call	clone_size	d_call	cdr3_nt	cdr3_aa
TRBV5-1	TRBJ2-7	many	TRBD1	TGCGCCAGCAGCGAAGGGGACAGCCTCTCCTACGAGCAGTACTTC	CASSEGDSLSYEQYF
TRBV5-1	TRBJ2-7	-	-	TGCGCCAGCAGCTTGGCTTCCATCTACGAGCAGTACTTC	CASSLASIYEQYF
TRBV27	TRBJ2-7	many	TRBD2	TGTGCCAGCAGTTTAACTAGCGGGCCCTCCTACGAGCAGTACTTC	CASSLTSGPSYEQYF
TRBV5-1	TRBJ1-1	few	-	TGCGCCAGCAGCTCCACCCTTAACACTGAAGCTTTCTTT	CASSSTLNTEAFF
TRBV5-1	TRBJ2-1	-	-	TGCGCCAGCAGCTTGGGAAGGGGACTGGATGAGCAGTTCTTC	CASSLGRGLDEQFF
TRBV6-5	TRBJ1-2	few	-	TGTGCCAGCTTCCCAACGGGGTACCATGGCTACACCTTC	CASFPTGYHGYTF
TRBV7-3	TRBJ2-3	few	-	TGTGCCAGCAGCTTAGATCGCGGGATCTCTAGCACAGATACGCAGTATTTT	CASSLDRGISSTDTQYF
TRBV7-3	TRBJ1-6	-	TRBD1	TGTGCCAGCAGCTTAGTCCCCCGGGACAGGGGGCACTCACCCCTCCACTTT	CASSLVPRDRGHSPLHF
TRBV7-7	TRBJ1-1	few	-	TGTGCTAGCAGCTCCTCTGAGGACACTGAAGCTTTCTTT	CASSSSEDTEAFF
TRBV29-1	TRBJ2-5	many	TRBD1	TGCAGCGTTTGGGACAGGCCGGTTCCCTTGAAGGAGACCCAGTACTTC	CSVWDRPVPLKETQYF
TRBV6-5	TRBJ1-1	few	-	TGTGCCAGCAGCGTGACTCTGGCGAGCACTGAAGCTTTCTTT	CASSVTLASTEAFF
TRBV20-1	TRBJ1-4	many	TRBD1	TGCAGTGCTTCCTCCAGGGGGGCAAGTGAAAAACTGTTTTTT	CSASSRGASEKLFF
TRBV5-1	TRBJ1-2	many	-	TGCGCCAGCAGCTTTCAAGGACAGAGCTATGGCTACACCTTC	CASSFQGQSYGYTF
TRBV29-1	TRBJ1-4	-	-	TGCAGCGTTGCGGATCAGGCAACTAATGAAAAACTGTTTTTT	CSVADQATNEKLFF
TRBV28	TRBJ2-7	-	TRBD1	TGTGCCAGCACACAGGGGTCCTACGAGCAGTACTTC	CASTQGSYEQYF
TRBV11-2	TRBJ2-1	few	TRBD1	TGTGCCAGCAGCTCCCCGGGACAGGGGGATAATGAGCAGTTCTTC	CASSSPGQGDNEQFF
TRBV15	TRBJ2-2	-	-	TGTGCCACGAACACAGGTATAGGGTCGAACACCGGGGAGCTGTTTTTT	CATNTGIGSNTGELFF
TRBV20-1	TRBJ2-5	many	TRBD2	TGCAGTGCTATCGGGACTAGCGGGGTCCTCCAAGAGACCCAGTACTTC	CSAIGTSGVLQETQYF
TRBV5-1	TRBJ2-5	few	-	TGCGCCAGCAGCTTGGAGGGGCCTAAACAGTACTTC	CASSLEGPKQYF
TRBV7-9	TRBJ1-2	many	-	TGTGCCAGCAGCGGAGACAGGCACTATGGCTACACCTTC	CASSGDRHYGYTF
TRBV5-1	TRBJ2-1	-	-	TGCGCCAGCAGCTTGGTAGGGTCAGATTACAATGAGCAGTTCTTC	CASSLVGSDYNEQFF
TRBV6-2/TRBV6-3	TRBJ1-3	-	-	TGTGCCAGCAGTTACCCACCCCGGACGGCTGGAAACACCATATATTTT	CASSYPPRTAGNTIYF
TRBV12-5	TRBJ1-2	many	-	TGTGCTAGTGGTTTGGAATCCAGCTCCTATGGCTACACCTTC	CASGLESSSYGYTF
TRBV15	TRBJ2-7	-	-	TGTGCCACCAGCAGAGACAGGTCCCAGTACGAGCAGTACTTC	CATSRDRSQYEQYF
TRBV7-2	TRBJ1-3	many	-	TGTGCCAGCAGCTCGGACAGTCTCTCTGGAAACACCATATATTTT	CASSSDSLSGNTIYF
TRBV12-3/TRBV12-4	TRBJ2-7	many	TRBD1	TGTGCCAGCAGCTACAGGGGATCCTACTACGAGCAGTACTTC	CASSYRGSYYEQYF
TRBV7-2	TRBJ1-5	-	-	TGTGCCAGCAGCGACTACAATCAGCCCCAGCATTTT	CASSDYNQPQHF
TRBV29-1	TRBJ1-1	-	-	TGCAGCGTTCCGGGACGCGACACTGAAGCTTTCTTT	CSVPGRDTEAFF
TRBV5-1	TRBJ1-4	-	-	TGCGCCAGCAGCTTGGACAGCACTAATGAAAAACTGTTTTTT	CASSLDSTNEKLFF
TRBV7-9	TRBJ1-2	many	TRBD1	TGTGCCAGCAGCCCAATACCAGGGGGCGCCTATGGCTACACCTTC	CASSPIPGGAYGYTF
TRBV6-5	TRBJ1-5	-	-	TGTGCCAGCAGTTACTCCTCTATTGGTCAGCCCCAGCATTTT	CASSYSSIGQPQHF
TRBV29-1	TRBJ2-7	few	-	TGCAGCGTTGAAGAAGGGGACTCCTACGAGCAGTACTTC	CSVEEGDSYEQYF
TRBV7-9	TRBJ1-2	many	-	TGTGCCAGCAGCCCTCCCGCAGACCTCTATGGCTACACCTTC	CASSPPADLYGYTF
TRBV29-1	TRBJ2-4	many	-	TGCAGCGTTGAAGATCCCATAGCCAAAAACATTCAGTACTTC	CSVEDPIAKNIQYF
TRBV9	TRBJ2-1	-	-	TGTGCCAGCGGCGCAGACCTGTTCTTC	CASGADLFF
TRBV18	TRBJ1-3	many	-	TGTGCCAGCTCACCCTGGCAGGGAGTGGACTCTGGAAACACCATATATTTT	CASSPWQGVDSGNTIYF
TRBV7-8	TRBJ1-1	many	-	TGTGCCAGCAGCTTAGACAGGGTTATGAGATCAAACACTGAAGCTTTCTTT	CASSLDRVMRSNTEAFF
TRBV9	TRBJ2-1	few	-	TGTGCCAGCAGCGTAGCAAGCTCCTACAATGAGCAGTTCTTC	CASSVASSYNEQFF
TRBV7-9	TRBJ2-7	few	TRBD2	TGTGCCAGCAGCCCCCCACCTATAGCGGGGGTTTACGAGCAGTACTTC	CASSPPPIAGVYEQYF
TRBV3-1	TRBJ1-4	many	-	TGTGCCAGCAGCTTTCGAGGGGGGCGCCTGGCTAATGAAAAACTGTTTTTT	CASSFRGGRLANEKLFF
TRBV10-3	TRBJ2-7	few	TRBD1	TGTGCCATCAGTGAAGGTCAGGGGGTCTACGAGCAGTACTTC	CAISEGQGVYEQYF
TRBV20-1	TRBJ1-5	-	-	TGCAGTGCTAGGGTTGGGTCCCTCAATCAGCCCCAGCATTTT	CSARVGSLNQPQHF
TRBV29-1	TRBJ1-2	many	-	TGCAGCGTTGATGATACAGGCTACTATGGCTACACCTTC	CSVDDTGYYGYTF
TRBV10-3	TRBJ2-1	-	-	TGTGCCATCAGTGAGTCGAAGTTTGAGGGCGATGAGCAGTTCTTC	CAISESKFEGDEQFF